Reported below is one TCR beta chain. Germline V gene lookup returns CDR1 SGHRS and CDR2 YFSETQ. The CDR3 loop spans 16 amino acids. J lost 3 bases, V lost 1 base, and 6 bases had no gene match. These data are taken from a study of blood T cell repertoires in COVID-19. About the research overall: Both acute and convalescent COVID-19 samples were obtained from the United States, Italy and Spain. Nucleic acid was either cDNA or gDNA, and it came from T cells, B-cell-depleted T cells, or PBMCs.

Original processing methods: Estimates of nucleated cell counts were drawn from the amplification of reference gene primers. Method: immunoSEQ multiplex PCR; TCRdb's copy keeps in-frame clones and lacks some. That table is the source of V, J and clone size, and D and trimming were worked out from the DNA. The sample lists more than 90,000 clones; roughly four fifths were seen once. Sequenced: peripheral blood. This chain uses TRBV5-1 with TRBJ2-3; TRBD1 agrees at 9 bases. This TCR was sampled from a man aged 50-60 years with acute or convalescent COVID-19. DNA for the CDR3: TGCGCCAGCAGCTTGCCGGGACAGGGATCTACAGATACGCAGTATTTT. It encodes CASSLPGQGSTDTQYF.